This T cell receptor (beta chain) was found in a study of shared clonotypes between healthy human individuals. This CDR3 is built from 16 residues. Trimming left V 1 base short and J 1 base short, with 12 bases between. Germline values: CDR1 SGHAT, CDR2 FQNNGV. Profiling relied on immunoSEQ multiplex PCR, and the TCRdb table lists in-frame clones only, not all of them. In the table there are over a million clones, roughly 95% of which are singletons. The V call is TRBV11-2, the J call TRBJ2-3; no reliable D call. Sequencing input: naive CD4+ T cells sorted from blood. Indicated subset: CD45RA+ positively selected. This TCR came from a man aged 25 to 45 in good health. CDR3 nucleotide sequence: TGTGCCAGCAGCTTAGTTGGCGGAGTGGGCACAGATACGCAGTATTTT. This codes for CASSLVGGVGTDTQYF.